This entry concerns a single TCR beta chain. Its antigen is unidentified. Produced via immunoSEQ multiplex PCR; TCRdb's table is partial and in-frame only. The top ten hold 0.3% of the sample, which has about 600,000 clones, 95% to 98% seen once. Trimming removed 2 bases from V and 5 bases from J, with 13 bases in between. Germline lookup yields CDR1 MNHNS and CDR2 SASEGT. CDR3 length: 15 residues. The naive CD8 subset, CD45RO-negative cells positively selected for CCR7, excluded terminally differentiated effector memory CD45RA+ cells. None of the donors, who were healthy HIV-negative adults, had recently had acute infections or vaccinations. This sample was included in a study of shared clonotypes between healthy human individuals. Study-level points and caveats: Depth of sequencing was expected to influence donor clonotype sharing. Naive CD4 clonotype sharing across several donors was approximately 5.2%.

The chain recombines TRBV6-1 with TRBJ2-1; maybe TRBD1 (6 bases). The receptor's source is a man aged 25 to 45 in good health. The sequencing input was naive CD8+ T cells sorted from blood. CDR3 protein: CASSEIPGVNNEQFF. As DNA, the CDR3 is TGTGCCAGCAGTGAAATTCCAGGGGTCAACAATGAGCAGTTCTTC.